These T cell receptor beta chains were read from a single sample in a study of CD8+ T cells in alopecia areata. Sequenced by immunoSEQ multiplex PCR; TCRdb stores in-frame clones only, minus some. This table has approximately 180,000 clones, 65% to 75% appearing once. Here the sequenced sample was CD8+ T cells sorted from blood, taken at week 0. The receptors here all came from a human donor with alopecia areata. The CDR3 runs from the conserved cysteine through the conserved F or W. D genes are given only for firm matches. Clone size is not always given. Where it is, it says once, few, many or a class for expanded clones.

V gene: TRBV25-1
J gene: TRBJ1-1
D gene: -
clone size: few
CDR3 DNA: TGTGCCAGCACCCTGGATCTTGTGGGGAACACTGAAGCTTTCTTT
CDR3 protein: CASTLDLVGNTEAFF

V gene: TRBV27
J gene: TRBJ1-5
D gene: -
clone size: -
CDR3 DNA: TGTGCCAGCAGTTCTTGGATGAATCAGCCCCAGCATTTT
CDR3 protein: CASSSWMNQPQHF

V gene: TRBV10-3
J gene: TRBJ1-1
D gene: -
clone size: -
CDR3 DNA: TGTGCCATCCAGGTGAACACTGAAGCTTTCTTT
CDR3 protein: CAIQVNTEAFF

V gene: TRBV6-5
J gene: TRBJ1-5
D gene: -
clone size: few
CDR3 DNA: TGTGCCAGCAGGGAGTTCGAAAATCAGCCCCAGCATTTT
CDR3 protein: CASREFENQPQHF

V gene: TRBV4-1
J gene: TRBJ2-1
D gene: -
clone size: -
CDR3 DNA: TGCGCCAGCAGCCAAGCGAGAAGCCAATCAGGGGTAAATGAGCAGTTCTTC
CDR3 protein: CASSQARSQSGVNEQFF

V gene: TRBV29-1
J gene: TRBJ2-2
D gene: -
clone size: once
CDR3 DNA: TGCAGCGGAAGGGAGCACACCGGGGAGCTGTTTTTT
CDR3 protein: CSGREHTGELFF

V gene: TRBV5-1
J gene: TRBJ2-1
D gene: -
clone size: -
CDR3 DNA: TGCGCCAGCAGCTTGGAGGCAGGAGACCGCTTAGAGCAGTTCTTC
CDR3 protein: CASSLEAGDRLEQFF

V gene: TRBV13
J gene: TRBJ2-3
D gene: -
clone size: -
CDR3 DNA: TGTGCCAGCAGCTTAGCCCTTTTTGGAAATACGCAGTATTTT
CDR3 protein: CASSLALFGNTQYF

V gene: TRBV27
J gene: TRBJ1-1
D gene: -
clone size: -
CDR3 DNA: TGTGCCTGTTACAGGGCCACTGAAGCTTTCTTT
CDR3 protein: CACYRATEAFF

V gene: TRBV6-5
J gene: TRBJ2-4
D gene: -
clone size: few
CDR3 DNA: TGTGCCACGACGCGGTCGGGCGGGAACATTCAGTACTTC
CDR3 protein: CATTRSGGNIQYF

V gene: TRBV7-9
J gene: TRBJ2-2
D gene: -
clone size: -
CDR3 DNA: TGTGCCAGCAGCTTGTCCACCTCCGGGGCGGAGCTGTTTTTT
CDR3 protein: CASSLSTSGAELFF

V gene: TRBV7-2
J gene: TRBJ1-2
D gene: -
clone size: -
CDR3 DNA: TGTGCCAGCAGCTTTGAAGGGGCCTCTGGCTACACCTTC
CDR3 protein: CASSFEGASGYTF

V gene: TRBV18
J gene: TRBJ2-1
D gene: -
clone size: once
CDR3 DNA: TGTGCCAGCTCACCAGTTTCCTCCTACAATGAGCAGTTCTTC
CDR3 protein: CASSPVSSYNEQFF

V gene: TRBV4-2
J gene: TRBJ2-2
D gene: TRBD2
clone size: few
CDR3 DNA: TGTGCCAGCAGCCGAACACTGGCTAGCGGGATTATCGGGGAGCTGTTTTTT
CDR3 protein: CASSRTLASGIIGELFF

V gene: TRBV7-9
J gene: TRBJ2-2
D gene: -
clone size: few
CDR3 DNA: TGTGCCAGCAGCTTTTCTGGGAGGGAGCTGTTTTTT
CDR3 protein: CASSFSGRELFF

V gene: TRBV6-6
J gene: TRBJ1-4
D gene: -
clone size: -
CDR3 DNA: TGTGCCAGCAGTTACTCTGCGGCACGAGAAAAACTGTTTTTT
CDR3 protein: CASSYSAAREKLFF

V gene: TRBV2
J gene: TRBJ2-1
D gene: -
clone size: -
CDR3 DNA: TGTGCCAGCACTCGGGGTCCCATTCCGTTCTTC
CDR3 protein: CASTRGPIPFF

V gene: TRBV13
J gene: TRBJ2-7
D gene: -
clone size: -
CDR3 DNA: TGTGCCAGCAGCCTCGGAAACTCCTACGAGCAGTACTTC
CDR3 protein: CASSLGNSYEQYF

V gene: TRBV5-6
J gene: TRBJ2-7
D gene: -
clone size: -
CDR3 DNA: TGTGCCAGCAGCCCCGGTCCCCCCTACGAGCAGTACTTC
CDR3 protein: CASSPGPPYEQYF

V gene: TRBV7-6
J gene: TRBJ2-1
D gene: TRBD1
clone size: -
CDR3 DNA: TGTGCCAGCAGCGGACACCCGGACAGGTTATACAATGAGCAGTTCTTC
CDR3 protein: CASSGHPDRLYNEQFF

V gene: TRBV6-5
J gene: TRBJ1-5
D gene: -
clone size: -
CDR3 DNA: TGTGCCAGCAGTTACGGCTCAGTAGGGCAGCCCCAGCATTTT
CDR3 protein: CASSYGSVGQPQHF

V gene: TRBV7-9
J gene: TRBJ1-2
D gene: TRBD1
clone size: -
CDR3 DNA: TGTGCCAGCAGCCCGGACAGGAACAACTATGGCTACACCTTC
CDR3 protein: CASSPDRNNYGYTF

V gene: TRBV10-3
J gene: TRBJ2-5
D gene: -
clone size: -
CDR3 DNA: TGTGCCATCAGTGAGGTGTCTATTCAAGAGACCCAGTACTTC
CDR3 protein: CAISEVSIQETQYF

V gene: TRBV6-5
J gene: TRBJ2-4
D gene: -
clone size: -
CDR3 DNA: TGTGCCAGCAGTTACTCCAGGGGCCGGGACATTCAGTACTTC
CDR3 protein: CASSYSRGRDIQYF

V gene: TRBV4-2
J gene: TRBJ2-1
D gene: -
clone size: -
CDR3 DNA: TGTGCCAGCAGCCAAGGCGGAGGGCCGACAGGGATCGAGTTCTTC
CDR3 protein: CASSQGGGPTGIEFF

V gene: TRBV5-1
J gene: TRBJ2-7
D gene: TRBD1
clone size: -
CDR3 DNA: TGCGCCAGCAGCTTGGAACAGGGGCCCTACGAGCAGTACTTC
CDR3 protein: CASSLEQGPYEQYF

V gene: TRBV6-1
J gene: TRBJ1-1
D gene: -
clone size: -
CDR3 DNA: TGTGCCAGCAGCGACTTGAGGCACGGGGGTACTGAAGCTTTCTTT
CDR3 protein: CASSDLRHGGTEAFF

V gene: TRBV27
J gene: TRBJ2-5
D gene: TRBD1
clone size: -
CDR3 DNA: TGTGCCAGCAGTCTACGGGACAGACCCCAAGAGACCCAGTACTTC
CDR3 protein: CASSLRDRPQETQYF

V gene: TRBV4-1
J gene: TRBJ2-5
D gene: TRBD2
clone size: -
CDR3 DNA: TGCGCCAGCAGCGTCACCCCGGGGGGAGAGACCCAGTACTTC
CDR3 protein: CASSVTPGGETQYF

V gene: TRBV27
J gene: TRBJ2-2
D gene: -
clone size: -
CDR3 DNA: TGTGCCAGCAGTTTATCAGGGGGATACACCGGGGAGCTGTTTTTT
CDR3 protein: CASSLSGGYTGELFF

V gene: TRBV5-1
J gene: TRBJ1-6
D gene: -
clone size: few
CDR3 DNA: TGCGCCAGCAGCTTGGAGGTGGTACACTCCTATAATTCACCCCTCCACTTT
CDR3 protein: CASSLEVVHSYNSPLHF

V gene: TRBV30
J gene: TRBJ2-2
D gene: TRBD1
clone size: -
CDR3 DNA: TGTGCCCTGAACAGAAGGGACAGCTCGTCCGGGACCGGGGAGCTGTTTTTT
CDR3 protein: CALNRRDSSSGTGELFF

V gene: TRBV30
J gene: TRBJ2-7
D gene: TRBD1
clone size: -
CDR3 DNA: TGTGCCTGGAGTGCGACAGACGGGACAGGTTCCTACGAGCAGTACTTC
CDR3 protein: CAWSATDGTGSYEQYF

V gene: TRBV30
J gene: TRBJ1-2
D gene: -
clone size: -
CDR3 DNA: TGTGCCTGGGGGGAGGGCAACTATGGCTACACCTTC
CDR3 protein: CAWGEGNYGYTF